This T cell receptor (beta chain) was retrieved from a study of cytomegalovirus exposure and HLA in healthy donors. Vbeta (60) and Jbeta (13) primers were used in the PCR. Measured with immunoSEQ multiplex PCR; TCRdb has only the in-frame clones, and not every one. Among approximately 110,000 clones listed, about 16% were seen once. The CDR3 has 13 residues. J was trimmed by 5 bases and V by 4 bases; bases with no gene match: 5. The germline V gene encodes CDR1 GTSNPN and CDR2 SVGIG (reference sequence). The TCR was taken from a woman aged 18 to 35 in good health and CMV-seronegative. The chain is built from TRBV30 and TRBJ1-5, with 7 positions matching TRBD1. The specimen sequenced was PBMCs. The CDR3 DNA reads TGTGCCTGGACGACAGGGTGGGATCAGCCCCAGCATTTT. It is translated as CAWTTGWDQPQHF.